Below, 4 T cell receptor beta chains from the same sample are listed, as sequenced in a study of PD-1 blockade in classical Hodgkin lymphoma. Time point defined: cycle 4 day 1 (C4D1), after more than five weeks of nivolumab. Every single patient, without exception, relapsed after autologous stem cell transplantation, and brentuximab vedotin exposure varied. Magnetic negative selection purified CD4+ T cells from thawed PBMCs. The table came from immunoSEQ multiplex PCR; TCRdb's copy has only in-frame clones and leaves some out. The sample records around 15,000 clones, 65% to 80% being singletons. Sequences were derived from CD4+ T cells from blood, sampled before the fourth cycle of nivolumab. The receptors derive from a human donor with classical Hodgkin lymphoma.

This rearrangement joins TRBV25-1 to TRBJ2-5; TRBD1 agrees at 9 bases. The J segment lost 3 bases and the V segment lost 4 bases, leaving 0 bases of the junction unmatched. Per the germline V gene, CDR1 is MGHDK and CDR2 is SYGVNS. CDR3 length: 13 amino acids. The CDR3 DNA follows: TGTGCCAGCAGTGGGACAGGGGAAGAGACCCAGTACTTC. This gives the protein CASSGTGEETQYF.

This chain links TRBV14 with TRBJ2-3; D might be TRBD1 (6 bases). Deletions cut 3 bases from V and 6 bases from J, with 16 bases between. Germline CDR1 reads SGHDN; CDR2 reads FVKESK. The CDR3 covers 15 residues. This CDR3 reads CASSQTRQASDTQYF. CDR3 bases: TGTGCCAGCAGCCAGACCAGACAGGCCTCGGATACGCAGTATTTT.

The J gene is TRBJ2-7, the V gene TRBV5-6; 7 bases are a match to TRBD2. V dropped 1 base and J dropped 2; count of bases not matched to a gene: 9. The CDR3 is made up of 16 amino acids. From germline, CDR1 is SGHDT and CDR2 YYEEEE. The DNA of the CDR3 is TGTGCCAGCAGCTTGAGCGGCTCAGCGGGGACCTACGAGCAGTACTTC. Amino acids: CASSLSGSAGTYEQYF. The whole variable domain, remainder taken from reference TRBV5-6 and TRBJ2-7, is DAGVTQSPTHLIKTRGQQVTLRCSPKSGHDTVSWYQQALGQGPQFIFQYYEEEERQRGNFPDRFSGHQFPNYSSELNVNALLLGDSALYLCASSLSGSAGTYEQYFGPGTRLTVT.

CDR3 sequence reads: CASSYRGGNTEAFF. CDR3 DNA: TGTGCCAGCAGTTACAGGGGTGGGAACACTGAAGCTTTCTTT. V and J are TRBV6-5 and TRBJ1-1, with a possible D match to TRBD1 (5 bases). V was clipped by 2 bases and J by 1 base, with 8 bases between them. Germline CDR1 and CDR2: MNHEY and SVGAGI. The CDR3 has 14 residues.